This is a list of T cell receptor beta chains from one sample in a study of shared clonotypes between healthy human individuals. Repertoires were generated with immunoSEQ multiplex PCR, while TCRdb's copy carries only in-frame clones and drops some. This repertoire shows 900,000 to 1,200,000 clones, around 78% found once; its top ten account for roughly 0.55%. Sequencing input: memory CD4+ T cells from PBMCs. Source of these receptors: a man between 18 and 29 years old in good health. Some clones in this sample may be carry-over from other donors' samples. Both conserved end residues are part of each CDR3. Fields, in order: V gene, J gene, clone size, D gene, CDR3 protein, CDR3 DNA. A D gene is named only where the DNA matches it firmly. For some rows the clone size is stated as once, few or many, or as a class when expanded; others skip it.

TRBV5-8	TRBJ1-5	-	-	CASSSFLGPSAPQPQHF	TGTGCCAGCAGCTCCTTCTTAGGGCCCTCGGCCCCTCAGCCCCAGCATTTT
TRBV4-2	TRBJ1-2	-	-	CASSPRYQVDYGYTF	TGTGCCAGCAGTCCCCGTTATCAGGTGGACTATGGCTACACCTTC
TRBV28	TRBJ2-1	-	-	CASSLVSNEQFF	TGTGCCAGCAGTTTAGTCTCCAATGAGCAGTTCTTC
TRBV2	TRBJ2-7	-	-	CASVVWGQYEQYF	TGTGCCAGCGTCGTTTGGGGGCAATACGAGCAGTACTTC
TRBV4-1	TRBJ2-1	-	TRBD2	CASSQGRLAGDRNEQFF	TGCGCCAGCAGCCAAGGGAGACTAGCGGGAGATCGGAATGAGCAGTTCTTC
TRBV19	TRBJ2-2	-	-	CASSRGLLTGELFF	TGTGCCAGTAGCAGGGGACTGCTCACCGGGGAGCTGTTTTTT
TRBV30	TRBJ1-4	-	TRBD1	CAWDRGLNEKLFF	TGTGCCTGGGACAGGGGGCTCAATGAAAAACTGTTTTTT
TRBV9	TRBJ2-2	-	-	CASSVRQDTGELFF	TGTGCCAGCAGCGTTAGACAGGACACCGGGGAGCTGTTTTTT
TRBV27	TRBJ2-7	-	TRBD2	CASHLPAPPPLAGGPSHEQYF	TGTGCCAGCCACCTCCCGGCTCCGCCGCCACTAGCGGGAGGGCCTAGCCACGAGCAGTACTTC
TRBV5-8	TRBJ2-5	few	-	CASSLGDYLDPRSKYF	TGTGCCAGCAGCTTGGGAGACTATTTGGATCCGAGATCTAAGTACTTC
TRBV7-9	TRBJ1-1	-	TRBD1	CASSPHQGERNTEAFF	TGTGCCAGCAGCCCCCATCAGGGGGAAAGGAACACTGAAGCTTTCTTT
TRBV30	TRBJ2-5	few	TRBD1	CAWDDRAEETQYF	TGTGCCTGGGATGACAGGGCCGAAGAGACCCAGTACTTC
TRBV28	TRBJ2-2	-	-	CASSTRTENTGELFF	TGTGCCAGCAGCACTAGGACAGAGAACACCGGGGAGCTGTTTTTT
TRBV5-1	TRBJ2-7	-	-	CASSLNSDEQYF	TGCGCCAGCAGCTTGAATTCGGACGAGCAGTACTTC
TRBV11-3	TRBJ2-1	-	-	CASSGRTTNEQFF	TGTGCCAGCAGCGGACGGACTACGAATGAGCAGTTCTTC
TRBV19	TRBJ1-5	-	TRBD1	CASSRRDRGLVQPQHF	TGTGCCAGTAGTCGCCGGGACAGGGGGCTGGTTCAGCCCCAGCATTTT
TRBV2	TRBJ2-7	-	TRBD1	CASSRSGQGVYEQYF	TGTGCCAGCAGTCGATCCGGACAGGGCGTCTACGAGCAGTACTTC
TRBV30	TRBJ1-2	-	-	CAWSGQHGYTF	TGTGCCTGGAGTGGACAGCATGGCTACACCTTC
TRBV7-2	TRBJ1-3	-	TRBD1	CASSPMAGGSGNTIYF	TGTGCCAGCAGCCCTATGGCAGGGGGATCTGGAAACACCATATATTTT
TRBV7-8	TRBJ2-7	-	-	CASSLSDEQYF	TGTGCCAGCAGCTTATCAGACGAGCAGTACTTC
TRBV5-1	TRBJ2-1	-	TRBD2	CASSFQTSGRVHEQFF	TGCGCCAGCAGCTTTCAGACTAGCGGGAGGGTGCATGAGCAGTTCTTC
TRBV12-5	TRBJ2-1	-	TRBD2	CASGSGGSYNEQFF	TGTGCTAGTGGTTCCGGGGGGTCCTACAATGAGCAGTTCTTC
TRBV10-3	TRBJ2-1	-	-	CATSGGSSYNEQFF	TGTGCCACTTCTGGGGGTTCGTCCTACAATGAGCAGTTCTTC
TRBV7-8	TRBJ1-1	once	TRBD1	CASSLVRTGGVTEAFF	TGTGCCAGCAGCTTAGTTAGGACAGGGGGTGTAACTGAAGCTTTCTTT
TRBV5-1	TRBJ2-2	-	-	CASSLDSSFGGELFF	TGCGCCAGCAGCTTGGATTCTAGCTTTGGCGGGGAGCTGTTTTTT
TRBV5-1	TRBJ2-3	-	TRBD2	CASSRGLAGARGTDTQYF	TGCGCCAGCAGCCGGGGACTAGCGGGAGCTCGCGGGACAGATACGCAGTATTTT
TRBV29-1	TRBJ2-5	-	-	CSVVAARGEETQYF	TGCAGCGTTGTGGCCGCCCGCGGGGAAGAGACCCAGTACTTC
TRBV5-1	TRBJ2-3	-	TRBD2	CASSPGWGRDTDTQYF	TGCGCCAGCAGCCCGGGATGGGGGAGGGACACAGATACGCAGTATTTT
TRBV27	TRBJ1-5	many	-	CASSQSRGSQPQHF	TGTGCCAGCAGTCAATCCAGGGGATCCCAGCCCCAGCATTTT
TRBV5-1	TRBJ2-3	-	TRBD1	CASSPGTGPTDTQYF	TGCGCCAGCAGCCCCGGGACAGGGCCCACAGATACGCAGTATTTT
TRBV7-2	TRBJ2-1	-	-	CASSPVGFNEQFF	TGTGCCAGCAGCCCCGTGGGGTTCAATGAGCAGTTCTTC
TRBV19	TRBJ1-1	-	-	CATRNEYDSNKMNTEAFF	TGTGCCACCCGCAATGAATATGACAGCAACAAAATGAACACTGAAGCTTTCTTT
TRBV5-1	TRBJ1-3	-	-	CASRPYTVTSGNTIYF	TGCGCCAGCAGGCCTTATACTGTTACCTCTGGAAACACCATATATTTT
TRBV28	TRBJ2-7	-	TRBD1	CASSPPTGGSYEQYF	TGTGCCAGCAGTCCGCCAACAGGGGGCTCCTACGAGCAGTACTTC
TRBV7-6	TRBJ1-1	-	-	CASSDPLNTEAFF	TGTGCCAGCAGCGACCCATTGAACACTGAAGCTTTCTTT
TRBV10-3	TRBJ2-5	-	-	CATSLGQETQYF	TGTGCCACCTCATTGGGCCAAGAGACCCAGTACTTC
TRBV4-1	TRBJ2-3	-	-	CASSQVSLGDTQYF	TGCGCCAGCAGCCAAGTTTCCCTCGGGGATACGCAGTATTTT
TRBV5-1	TRBJ2-7	few	TRBD1	CASSLVQGAYEQYF	TGCGCCAGCAGCTTGGTGCAGGGGGCCTACGAGCAGTACTTC
TRBV7-3	TRBJ2-1	-	TRBD2	CASSFPGLSGISPDEQFF	TGTGCCAGCAGCTTCCCCGGCCTGAGCGGGATAAGTCCAGATGAGCAGTTCTTC
TRBV2	TRBJ1-4	few	-	CASRPTATTNEKLFF	TGTGCCAGCCGCCCGACAGCCACAACTAATGAAAAACTGTTTTTT
TRBV10-1	TRBJ1-4	once	TRBD1	CANSTGPGEKLFF	TGCGCCAACTCGACAGGGCCCGGGGAAAAACTGTTTTTT
TRBV6-1	TRBJ2-1	-	-	CASSENRVGEQFF	TGTGCCAGCAGTGAAAACAGGGTCGGCGAGCAGTTCTTC
TRBV28	TRBJ1-5	-	-	CASRPKKGGFQPQHF	TGTGCCAGCAGACCAAAAAAGGGGGGATTTCAGCCCCAGCATTTT
TRBV9	TRBJ2-5	-	TRBD2	CASSVAPGAGKETQYF	TGTGCCAGCAGCGTAGCGCCCGGAGCGGGGAAAGAGACCCAGTACTTC
TRBV20-1	TRBJ2-7	once	-	CSASDDEQYF	TGCAGTGCTTCCGATGACGAGCAGTACTTC
TRBV5-1	TRBJ2-4	once	-	CASSLGQILAKNIQYF	TGCGCCAGCAGCTTGGGACAGATTCTAGCCAAAAACATTCAGTACTTC
TRBV6-1	TRBJ1-5	-	-	CASSLGYSNQPQHF	TGTGCCAGCAGCCTAGGGTATAGCAATCAGCCCCAGCATTTT
TRBV7-9	TRBJ2-4	-	-	CASSLAARGKNIQYF	TGTGCCAGCAGCTTAGCGGCCCGGGGCAAAAACATTCAGTACTTC
TRBV4-1	TRBJ2-7	-	TRBD2	CASSPGRSGFSYEQYF	TGCGCCAGCAGCCCAGGCCGTAGCGGGTTCTCCTACGAGCAGTACTTC
TRBV5-6	TRBJ1-5	-	-	CASSSKGQPQHF	TGTGCCAGCAGCTCAAAAGGTCAGCCCCAGCATTTT
TRBV9	TRBJ2-7	-	TRBD2	CASSAGLESYEQYF	TGTGCCAGCAGCGCGGGACTAGAGTCCTACGAGCAGTACTTC
TRBV4-2	TRBJ2-7	-	-	CASSQGRGMSGYEQYF	TGTGCCAGCAGCCAAGGGAGGGGGATGAGCGGCTACGAGCAGTACTTC
TRBV29-1	TRBJ2-3	few	TRBD2	CSVEGGRAVDTQYF	TGCAGCGTTGAGGGTGGGAGGGCCGTGGATACGCAGTATTTT
TRBV7-3	TRBJ1-1	-	-	CASSQGANTEAFF	TGTGCCAGCAGCCAAGGGGCCAACACTGAAGCTTTCTTT
TRBV27	TRBJ1-3	-	-	CASTAGFGNTIYF	TGTGCCAGCACCGCAGGCTTCGGAAACACCATATATTTT
TRBV6-1	TRBJ1-1	-	-	CASSREGTEAFF	TGTGCCAGCAGTCGTGAGGGAACTGAAGCTTTCTTT
TRBV29-1	TRBJ2-4	-	TRBD2	CSAKTSGGPAQYF	TGCAGCGCTAAAACTAGCGGGGGTCCCGCACAGTACTTC
TRBV2	TRBJ2-5	-	TRBD2	CASTTASGRQETQYF	TGTGCCAGCACCACAGCTAGCGGGAGACAAGAGACCCAGTACTTC
TRBV6-1	TRBJ1-1	many	-	CASRERYNTEAFF	TGTGCCAGCAGGGAACGGTACAACACTGAAGCTTTCTTT
TRBV29-1	TRBJ2-3	-	-	CSVPGSRTDTQYF	TGCAGCGTGCCGGGAAGCCGCACAGATACGCAGTATTTT